This passage covers 26 T cell receptor beta chains from one sample sequenced in a study of T cell clonotyping in hematopoietic cell transplantation. Repertoires were generated with immunoSEQ multiplex PCR, while TCRdb's copy carries only in-frame clones and drops some. The sample holds approximately 20,000 clones, around four fifths seen once. Sequences were obtained from peripheral blood mononuclear cells. The receptors here all came from a man in his 60s in good health. Some clones in this sample may be carry-over from other donors' samples.

CDR3 amino acids: CAWDADRGNTIYF. CDR3 in DNA: TGTGCCTGGGATGCGGACAGGGGTAACACCATATATTTT. V and J are TRBV30 and TRBJ1-3; the match to TRBD1 covers 9 bases. V lost 5 bases to trimming and J lost 7 bases; unmatched junction nucleotides: 6. Germline-derived CDR1 and CDR2 are GTSNPN and SVGIG (reference sequence). This CDR3 is built from 13 residues.

This clone has a handful of counts. The genes are TRBV5-4 and TRBJ1-2; a weak D match, TRBD1 (6 bases). Germline assignment: CDR1 SGHNT and CDR2 YYREEE (reference sequence). Trimming shortened V by 5 bases and J by 8 bases, and 16 bases separated the two germline ends. The CDR3 runs 13 residues. Here the CDR3 reads CASSSWADSGYTF. CDR3 coding DNA: TGTGCCAGCAGTTCTTGGGCGGACAGCGGCTACACCTTC.

The chain employs TRBV27 and TRBJ1-5; TRBD1 might be the D (5 bases). The CDR3 runs 16 residues. The V gene's germline CDR1 is MNHEY and CDR2 SMNVEV (reference sequence). Trimming pared 7 bases from V and 2 bases from J, leaving 18 bases between. The CDR3 sequence is CASTCGGREGNQPQHF. DNA of the CDR3: TGTGCCAGCACCTGCGGAGGCAGGGAGGGCAATCAGCCCCAGCATTTT.

This chain uses TRBV7-2 with TRBJ1-1; the match to TRBD1 covers 7 bases. Germline lookup yields CDR1 SGHTA and CDR2 FQGNSA. V shed 5 bases, J shed 9 bases, and the junction held 6 bases outside the gene matches. This CDR3 has 12 residues. CDR3 sequence reads: CASSPGQVKAFF. CDR3 nucleotide sequence: TGTGCCAGCAGCCCCGGACAGGTCAAAGCTTTCTTT.

The chain is built from TRBV29-1 and TRBJ1-3; D remains ambiguous. Trimming stripped 7 bases from V and 4 bases from J, with 14 bases between. Germline lookup yields CDR1 SQVTM and CDR2 ANQGSEA. The CDR3 sequence is 13 residues long. The DNA for the CDR3 is TGCAGCGGTGCCCCCGCGGGGGGAAACACCATATATTTT. It codes for CSGAPAGGNTIYF.

This clone was found a few times. The chain carries TRBV11-2 and TRBJ2-7; 7 nucleotides line up with TRBD1. The CDR3 totals 14 residues. After removal of 4 bases from V and 7 bases from J, the junction contained 10 bases not matched to a gene. CDR1 SGHAT and CDR2 FQNNGV come from the germline V gene. Here the CDR3 DNA reads TGTGCCAGCAGCTCGGGACAGCCTGGAGATGAGCAGTACTTC. Its translation: CASSSGQPGDEQYF.

This clone showed up just a few times. The chain joins TRBV5-1 to TRBJ1-1, with a possible D match to TRBD1 (5 bases). Germline-derived CDR1 and CDR2 are SGHRS and YFSETQ. There are 16 residues in the CDR3. Trimming left V 0 bases short and J 0 bases short, with 12 bases between. Written as DNA, the CDR3 is TGCGCCAGCAGCTTGGCCGGGGCAGGCGTGAACACTGAAGCTTTCTTT. Translation gives CASSLAGAGVNTEAFF.

This chain joins TRBV10-3 and TRBJ2-2; D unclear. V shed 6 bases and J shed 5 bases, with 7 bases lying between them. The CDR3 extends over 12 amino acids. Per germline, CDR1 ENHRY and CDR2 SYGVKD. CDR3 in amino acids: CAISPRTGELFF. CDR3 coding DNA: TGTGCCATCAGCCCCAGGACCGGGGAGCTGTTTTTT.

This chain uses TRBV6-1 with TRBJ2-5; 7 bases agree with TRBD2. There are 14 residues in the CDR3. J lost 1 base, V lost 9 bases, and 8 bases had no gene match. The germline V gene encodes CDR1 MNHNS and CDR2 SASEGT. This chain's CDR3 is CASTLAASQETQYF. In DNA form, the CDR3 reads TGTGCCAGTACTCTAGCGGCGAGCCAAGAGACCCAGTACTTC.

J is TRBJ1-5 and V is TRBV30, with 8 bases fitting TRBD1. V was clipped by 0 bases and J by 9 bases; unmatched bases: 13. This CDR3 contains 16 residues. Per germline, CDR1 GTSNPN and CDR2 SVGIG (reference sequence). CDR3 sequence reads: CAWSVVRGHPLGPQHF. CDR3 sequence (DNA): TGTGCCTGGAGTGTCGTCAGGGGGCACCCTTTGGGGCCCCAGCATTTT.

The chain uses TRBV4-2 and TRBJ1-2; 7 bases agree with TRBD1. The germline V gene encodes CDR1 LGHNA and CDR2 YNFKEQ. J gave up 2 bases and V 4 bases, and 13 bases lay outside the gene matches. The CDR3 spans 17 residues. The CDR3 sequence: CASSRAAGTELNYGYTF. CDR3 coding DNA: TGTGCCAGCAGCCGAGCCGCCGGGACAGAGCTGAACTATGGCTACACCTTC.

The chain couples TRBV7-6 to TRBJ1-4; D remains ambiguous. The V gene's germline CDR1 is SGHVS and CDR2 FNYEAQ. Trimming shortened V by 1 base and J by 4 bases, and 10 bases separated the two germline ends. The CDR3 totals 15 residues. As DNA, the CDR3 is TGTGCCAGCAGCTTAGATTTTCGTGGTAATGAAAAACTGTTTTTT. Translated, it gives CASSLDFRGNEKLFF.

The chain employs TRBV30 and TRBJ1-2; unclear D gene. CDR3 length: 11 residues. The germline gives CDR1 GTSNPN, CDR2 SVGIG (reference sequence). Trimming left V 4 bases short and J 6 bases short, with 9 bases between. CDR3: CAWTTRDGYTF. The DNA for the CDR3 is TGTGCCTGGACGACCCGGGATGGCTACACCTTC.

The chain carries TRBV5-1 and TRBJ1-6, with D tentatively TRBD1 (5 bases). The CDR3 is 15 residues long. CDR1 is SGHRS, CDR2 YFSETQ, per germline. V was cut by 2 bases and J by 7 bases, with 13 bases left in between. The CDR3 spells CASSLLGQGNSPLHF. DNA for the CDR3: TGCGCCAGCAGCTTACTGGGGCAGGGCAATTCACCCCTCCACTTT.

V gene TRBV6-5 combines with J gene TRBJ2-5; no clear D gene. This CDR3 is built from 14 residues. Germline CDR1 MNHEY, CDR2 SVGAGI. V was pared by 0 bases and J by 3 bases, with 8 bases between. CDR3 nucleotide sequence: TGTGCCAGCAGTTACTCGCAGGCCGAAGAGACCCAGTACTTC. Residues: CASSYSQAEETQYF.

CDR3 nucleotide sequence: TGTGCTAGCGGGGACCCTGGGACAGACGGAAATAGCAATCAGCCCCAGCATTTT. Amino acids: CASGDPGTDGNSNQPQHF. The V call is TRBV25-1, the J call TRBJ1-5, with 7 bases lining up with TRBD1. CDR3 length: 18 residues. Per germline, CDR1 MGHDK and CDR2 SYGVNS.

This clone was recorded once. This chain connects TRBV7-9 to TRBJ2-1, with 8 bases lining up with TRBD1. V lost 3 bases and J lost 8; bases outside the gene matches: 9. The CDR3 extends over 15 amino acids. In germline, CDR1 is SEHNR, CDR2 FQNEAQ (reference sequence). This CDR3 is CASSFGGQGIDEQFF. CDR3 nucleotides: TGTGCCAGCAGCTTCGGTGGACAGGGAATAGATGAGCAGTTCTTC.

V is TRBV19 and J is TRBJ2-2; 10 bases fit TRBD2. The CDR3 length is 17 residues. The trim removed 3 bases at V and 7 bases at J, leaving 11 bases unmatched. In germline, CDR1 is LNHDA, CDR2 SQIVND (reference sequence). The CDR3 loop is CASSIWLAGVQIGELFF. The CDR3 nucleotides read TGTGCCAGTAGTATCTGGCTAGCGGGAGTACAGATCGGGGAGCTGTTTTTT.

This clone was seen a few times. The V and J genes are TRBV19 and TRBJ2-7; 8 bases line up with TRBD1. V was clipped by 3 bases and J by 6 bases; unmatched bases: 4. CDR1 LNHDA and CDR2 SQIVND come from the germline V gene (reference sequence). The CDR3 is 13 residues long. CDR3 residues: CASSISGTGEQYF. CDR3 sequence (DNA): TGTGCCAGTAGTATTTCGGGGACAGGCGAGCAGTACTTC. Full variable domain (rest looked up from reference TRBV19 and TRBJ2-7): DGGITQSPKYLFRKEGQNVTLSCEQNLNHDAMYWYRQDPGQGLRLIYYSQIVNDFQKGDIAEGYSVSREKKESFPLTVTSAQKNPTAFYLCASSISGTGEQYFGPGTRLTVT.

The rearrangement links TRBV7-2 to TRBJ1-1; possible D gene TRBD1, 5 bases. Germline CDR1 reads SGHTA; CDR2 reads FQGNSA. V was cut by 5 bases and J by 3 bases, with 7 bases left in between. This CDR3 is built from 12 residues. CDR3 DNA: TGTGCCAGCAGCCCCAGGGACACTGAAGCTTTCTTT. Protein sequence: CASSPRDTEAFF.

The V gene is TRBV28, the J gene TRBJ2-7, with D possibly matching TRBD1 (6 bases). The germline V gene has CDR1 MDHEN and CDR2 SYDVKM. Trimming removed 5 bases at V and 6 bases at J, with 14 bases between. The CDR3 totals 13 residues. Here the CDR3 DNA reads TGTGCCAGCAGTATCGGACAGAAAGGCGAGCAGTACTTC. This sequence encodes CASSIGQKGEQYF.

The chain uses TRBV25-1 and TRBJ2-7; TRBD2 matches 7 bases. V trimming: 2 bases; J trimming: 3 bases; junction bases outside the gene matches: 7. The CDR3 sequence is 15 residues long. Germline CDR1 reads MGHDK; CDR2 reads SYGVNS. The CDR3 nucleotides are TGTGCCAGCAGTGAAGCCGGACTAGGAGGCTACGAGCAGTACTTC. Translated: CASSEAGLGGYEQYF.

V usage is TRBV4-1 and J usage is TRBJ1-3; no clear D. The CDR3 runs 13 residues. Trimming cost V 8 bases and J 2 bases, with 10 bases left between them. Germline assignment: CDR1 MGHRA and CDR2 YSYEKL. This chain's CDR3 is CASQGAPGNTIYF. CDR3 sequence (DNA): TGCGCCAGCCAAGGTGCTCCTGGAAACACCATATATTTT.

The J gene is TRBJ1-1, the V gene TRBV6-6; no firm D call. With 2 bases removed from V and 0 bases from J, the gap between germline ends came to 10 bases. CDR1 MNHNY and CDR2 SVGAGI come from the germline V gene (reference sequence). The CDR3 is 15 amino acids. The CDR3 region has the DNA TGTGCCAGCAGTTACGACAAGGGAATGAACACTGAAGCTTTCTTT. It encodes CASSYDKGMNTEAFF.

This rearrangement joins TRBV10-3 to TRBJ1-1; D gene unclear. Trimming cost V 1 base and J 1 base, with 10 bases left between them. Germline values: CDR1 ENHRY, CDR2 SYGVKD. The CDR3 sequence is 15 residues long. In nucleotides, the CDR3 is TGTGCCATCAGTGAGTTTGGAACCGAGAACACTGAAGCTTTCTTT. It yields the protein CAISEFGTENTEAFF.

The chain uses TRBV7-9 and TRBJ1-6; D is unclear. The V gene lost 1 base and the J gene lost 4 bases, with 5 bases spanning the gap. From germline, CDR1 is SEHNR and CDR2 FQNEAQ (reference sequence). The CDR3 runs to 14 residues. CDR3 protein: CASSLEQYNSPLHF. DNA of the CDR3: TGTGCCAGCAGCTTAGAACAATATAATTCACCCCTCCACTTT.